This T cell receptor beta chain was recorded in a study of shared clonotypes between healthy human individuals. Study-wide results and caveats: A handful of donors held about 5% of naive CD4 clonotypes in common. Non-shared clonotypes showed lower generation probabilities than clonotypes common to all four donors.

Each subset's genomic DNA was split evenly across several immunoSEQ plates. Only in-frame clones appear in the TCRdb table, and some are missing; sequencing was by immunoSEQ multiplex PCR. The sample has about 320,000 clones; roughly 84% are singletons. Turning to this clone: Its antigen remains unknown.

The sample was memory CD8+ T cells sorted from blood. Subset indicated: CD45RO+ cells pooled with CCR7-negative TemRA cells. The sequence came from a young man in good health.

The CDR3 loop is CASSTQGPEAFF. The CDR3 nucleotides are TGTGCCAGCAGTACACAGGGGCCTGAAGCTTTCTTT. The chain employs TRBV7-9 and TRBJ1-1, with 7 bases that match TRBD1. The CDR3 contains 12 residues. The V and J ends lost 6 bases and 6 bases, in that order; junction bases with no gene match: 4. CDR1 and CDR2 (germline): SEHNR, FQNEAQ (reference sequence).